A selection of T cell receptor beta chains follows, all from one sample in a study of blood T cell repertoires in COVID-19. The data were produced by immunoSEQ multiplex PCR, yet TCRdb's version contains in-frame clones alone and is incomplete. The profile covers 140,000 to 150,000 clones, with over 70% appearing a single time and roughly 12% taken by the ten largest. The sequencing input was PBMCs or T cells enriched from blood (not recorded which). These receptors originate from a man between 60 and 70 years old who had recovered from COVID-19. Each CDR3 is given with its conserved first and last residue. D genes are given only for firm matches. Where a row states a size, it is once, few, many or the class of an expanded clone; other rows omit it.

size,J,V,D,CDR3,DNA
NA,TRBJ1-6,TRBV27,NA,CASSFNVLLYPNSPLHF,TGTGCCAGCAGTTTTAATGTCCTTCTTTATCCTAATTCACCCCTCCACTTT
NA,TRBJ2-7,TRBV2,TRBD1,CASSERGQGSYEQYF,TGTGCCAGCAGTGAAAGGGGACAGGGCTCCTACGAGCAGTACTTC
NA,TRBJ2-6,TRBV30,NA,CAWSVKGSGANVLTF,TGTGCCTGGAGTGTAAAGGGGTCTGGGGCCAACGTCCTGACTTTC
NA,TRBJ1-5,TRBV24-1,TRBD1,CATSDLRDRAEQPQHF,TGTGCCACCAGTGATTTGCGTGACAGGGCGGAACAGCCCCAGCATTTT
NA,TRBJ1-5,TRBV5-5,NA,CASSLTDGAQHF,TGTGCCAGCAGCTTGACCGACGGGGCCCAGCATTTT
NA,TRBJ2-7,TRBV28,TRBD2,CASSRTGTSGYEQYF,TGTGCCAGCAGTAGGACCGGGACTAGCGGATACGAGCAGTACTTC
NA,TRBJ1-2,TRBV7-2,NA,CASSLLTRRANYGYTF,TGTGCCAGCAGCTTACTCACACGGAGAGCTAACTATGGCTACACCTTC
once,TRBJ2-5,TRBV9,TRBD1,CASSLDRGQGETQYF,TGTGCCAGCAGCTTAGACAGGGGGCAAGGGGAGACCCAGTACTTC
NA,TRBJ2-3,TRBV28,TRBD2,CASSLAGGPDTQYF,TGTGCCAGCAGTTTAGCGGGGGGGCCAGATACGCAGTATTTT
NA,TRBJ2-7,TRBV4-1,TRBD2,CASSGGDTYEQYF,TGCGCCAGCAGCGGGGGGGATACCTACGAGCAGTACTTC
NA,TRBJ1-2,TRBV29-1,NA,CSVGTGYGYTF,TGCAGCGTTGGAACGGGCTATGGCTACACCTTC
once,TRBJ2-5,TRBV7-2,TRBD2,CASSLGVGLAGTETQYF,TGTGCCAGCAGCTTAGGAGTAGGACTAGCGGGAACCGAGACCCAGTACTTC
NA,TRBJ2-5,TRBV4-1,NA,CASSQDGLQETQYF,TGCGCCAGCAGCCAAGATGGGCTCCAAGAGACCCAGTACTTC
few,TRBJ1-6,TRBV13,NA,CASSSRGTNYNSPLHF,TGTGCCAGCAGCTCCCGAGGGACAAATTATAATTCACCCCTCCACTTT
NA,TRBJ1-3,TRBV18,NA,CASSPKPPGVGNTIYF,TGTGCCAGCTCACCTAAACCCCCAGGGGTTGGAAACACCATATATTTT
NA,TRBJ2-7,TRBV7-9,TRBD2,CASSLLAGGHEQYF,TGTGCCAGCAGCTTACTAGCGGGAGGTCACGAGCAGTACTTC
NA,TRBJ1-5,TRBV19,NA,CASNGQPNQPQHF,TGTGCCAGCAACGGACAGCCCAATCAGCCCCAGCATTTT
NA,TRBJ1-2,TRBV28,NA,CARGGGGRDGYTF,TGTGCCCGTGGGGGCGGGGGGAGAGATGGCTACACCTTC
NA,TRBJ1-2,TRBV2,NA,CASSDVSGTYGYTF,TGTGCCAGCAGTGACGTCTCGGGAACCTATGGCTACACCTTC
NA,TRBJ1-6,TRBV2,NA,CASSEALGSYSPLHF,TGTGCCAGCAGTGAAGCGTTAGGGAGTTATTCACCCCTCCACTTT
NA,TRBJ2-2,TRBV5-1,TRBD1,CASSTGQGMPGELFF,TGCGCCAGCAGCACGGGACAGGGAATGCCCGGGGAGCTGTTTTTT
NA,TRBJ2-1,TRBV9,TRBD2,CASSVDSSGYNEQFF,TGTGCCAGCAGCGTAGACTCTAGCGGTTACAATGAGCAGTTCTTC
NA,TRBJ2-1,TRBV30,NA,CAWEFGGGYNEQFF,TGTGCCTGGGAGTTTGGAGGGGGCTATAATGAGCAGTTCTTC
few,TRBJ1-1,TRBV10-3,NA,CAISEVGVEAFF,TGTGCCATCAGTGAGGTAGGAGTTGAAGCTTTCTTT
few,TRBJ2-7,TRBV19,NA,CASSIQRGYEQYF,TGTGCCAGTAGTATCCAAAGAGGTTACGAGCAGTACTTC
once,TRBJ1-2,TRBV18,NA,CASSGSSYGYTF,TGTGCCAGCTCAGGCAGTTCCTATGGCTACACCTTC
NA,TRBJ2-6,TRBV7-6,NA,CASSRGSGANVLTF,TGTGCCAGCAGCCGGGGGAGTGGGGCCAACGTCCTGACTTTC
once,TRBJ2-3,TRBV5-6,NA,CASSLLTSGGTQYF,TGTGCCAGCAGCTTGCTTACTAGTGGCGGTACGCAGTATTTT
NA,TRBJ2-1,TRBV4-2,TRBD2,CASSQEGLAGGTEQFF,TGTGCCAGCAGCCAAGAGGGCCTAGCGGGGGGTACTGAGCAGTTCTTC
NA,TRBJ1-6,TRBV3-1/TRBV3-2,NA,CASSHLSGETLHF,TGTGCCAGCAGCCACCTATCCGGGGAAACCCTCCACTTT
NA,TRBJ2-7,TRBV29-1,NA,CSVGHLYEQYF,TGCAGCGTTGGACACCTCTACGAGCAGTACTTC
NA,TRBJ2-2,TRBV7-7,NA,CASSLESVRTGELFF,TGTGCCAGCAGCTTAGAATCGGTGCGCACCGGGGAGCTGTTTTTT
NA,TRBJ2-7,TRBV3-1/TRBV3-2,TRBD2,CASSPGRGAYEQYF,TGTGCCAGCAGCCCTGGGCGGGGGGCCTACGAGCAGTACTTC
NA,TRBJ1-1,TRBV7-6,TRBD1,CASSLAQDRKNTEAFF,TGTGCCAGCAGCTTAGCCCAGGACAGGAAGAACACTGAAGCTTTCTTT
NA,TRBJ1-3,TRBV9,NA,CASSVVVGNTIYF,TGTGCCAGCAGCGTAGTGGTCGGGAACACCATATATTTT
NA,TRBJ1-2,TRBV5-5,TRBD1,CASSRQGDNYGYTF,TGTGCCAGCAGCCGACAGGGGGACAACTATGGCTACACCTTC
NA,TRBJ2-2,TRBV23-1,TRBD2,CASSQSGPGGGAAGELFF,TGCGCCAGCAGTCAATCAGGACCTGGCGGGGGGGCCGCCGGGGAGCTGTTTTTT
NA,TRBJ1-6,TRBV6-5,NA,CASSYFRGSPLHF,TGTGCCAGCAGTTACTTCAGGGGTTCACCCCTCCACTTT
once,TRBJ1-2,TRBV28,NA,CASKRRTNYGYTF,TGTGCCAGCAAAAGGAGAACTAACTATGGCTACACCTTC
NA,TRBJ1-5,TRBV28,TRBD1,CASRPQGPSNQPQHF,TGTGCCAGCAGGCCACAGGGGCCCAGCAATCAGCCCCAGCATTTT
NA,TRBJ2-2,TRBV19,TRBD1,CASSIYPGQGPGELFF,TGTGCCAGTAGTATCTATCCGGGACAGGGGCCCGGGGAGCTGTTTTTT
NA,TRBJ2-3,TRBV5-1,NA,CASSLNREADTQYF,TGCGCCAGCAGCCTGAACAGGGAAGCAGATACGCAGTATTTT
NA,TRBJ1-5,TRBV30,NA,CAWNYGENQPQHF,TGTGCCTGGAATTATGGGGAGAATCAGCCCCAGCATTTT
NA,TRBJ1-1,TRBV10-2,NA,CASRPFQQDTEAFF,TGCGCCAGCAGACCGTTCCAACAGGACACTGAAGCTTTCTTT
few,TRBJ1-5,TRBV19,TRBD1,CASSHDRGTLRHF,TGTGCCAGTAGTCACGACAGGGGAACCCTCCGGCATTTT
NA,TRBJ2-1,TRBV7-9,TRBD2,CASSRITGTSGSYEQFF,TGTGCCAGCAGCCGAATTACCGGGACTAGCGGGTCATATGAGCAGTTCTTC
NA,TRBJ1-2,TRBV5-1,NA,CASSLGGPGNYGYTF,TGCGCCAGCAGCTTGGGGGGCCCTGGGAACTATGGCTACACCTTC